Below, 29 T cell receptor beta chains from the same sample are listed, as sequenced in a study of cytomegalovirus exposure and HLA in healthy donors (dated by TCRdb to 2017 to 2019). The library was made by the immunoSEQ multiplex PCR assay. TCRdb stores this immuneACCESS table with in-frame sequences only. Part of the clones is absent; in the studies checked, under half of the shortfall reflects unresolved V genes, and no reason is known for the rest. Recorded for this sample are under 250,000 clones; around 86% of them occurred a single time. In total, the top ten clones hold roughly 2% of the sample. Sequenced: PBMCs. The receptor set was obtained from a woman aged 18-35 years in good health and CMV-seropositive.

This clone was found once. This chain links TRBV29-1 with TRBJ2-5; TRBD2 matches 12 bases. Germline lookup yields CDR1 SQVTM and CDR2 ANQGSEA. The CDR3 consists of 14 residues. J gave up 3 bases and V 7 bases, and 6 bases lay outside the gene matches. CDR3 region: CSALRLAGEETQYF. The CDR3 DNA reads as TGCAGCGCCCTTCGACTAGCGGGAGAAGAGACCCAGTACTTC.

This rearrangement joins TRBV7-6 to TRBJ2-1; TRBD2 matches at 16 bases. Trimming took 5 bases from V and 8 from J; bases not matched to a gene: 3. Germline CDR1 SGHVS, CDR2 FNYEAQ. The CDR3 covers 15 residues. CDR3 DNA sequence: TGTGCCAGCAGCCATGGGACTAGCGGGAGGGATGAGCAGTTCTTC. It specifies CASSHGTSGRDEQFF.

The chain joins TRBV11-2 to TRBJ2-7; maybe TRBD2 (5 bases). The germline gives CDR1 SGHAT, CDR2 FQNNGV. The CDR3 sequence is 13 residues long. V was cut by 3 bases and J by 7 bases, with 13 bases left in between. The CDR3 nucleotides are TGTGCCAGCAGCTTTTACGAGGGCGGGGAGCAGTACTTC. As protein: CASSFYEGGEQYF.

The rearrangement links TRBV19 to TRBJ2-6, with D possibly matching TRBD2 (5 bases). Trimming removed 4 bases from V and 1 base from J, with 17 bases in between. Germline lookup yields CDR1 LNHDA and CDR2 SQIVND (reference sequence). This CDR3 is 18 amino acids long. The CDR3 bases are TGTGCCAGTAGTAAGAGGGAAGCAGTAAGTTCTGGGGCCAACGTCCTGACTTTC. Amino acids: CASSKREAVSSGANVLTF.

On this clone itself: Within the sample, other DNA sequences also encode this same CDR3. The genes are TRBV9 and TRBJ2-3; the D is unclear. V lost 2 bases and J lost 6, with 4 bases in between. Per germline, CDR1 SGDLS and CDR2 YYNGEE. This CDR3 spans 11 amino acids. The DNA for the CDR3 is TGTGCCAGCAGCGTCAGGGATACGCAGTATTTT. It yields the protein CASSVRDTQYF.

The chain carries TRBV25-1 and TRBJ1-4, with TRBD1 as a possible D gene (5 bases). Germline CDR1 and CDR2: MGHDK and SYGVNS. Deletions cut 0 bases from V and 11 bases from J, with 7 bases between. CDR3 size: 12 residues. For the CDR3, the DNA is TGTGCCAGCAGTGAATATGGGGGGAAACTGTTTTTT. Translating it yields CASSEYGGKLFF.

This chain joins TRBV29-1 and TRBJ1-1; 8 bases match TRBD1. The V gene's germline CDR1 is SQVTM and CDR2 ANQGSEA. The CDR3 runs 17 residues. V lost 5 bases to trimming and J lost 2 bases; unmatched junction nucleotides: 16. The CDR3 nucleotides are TGCAGCGTTAACCCTCCCTTGGGACAGGCGGTTAACACTGAAGCTTTCTTT. This gives the protein CSVNPPLGQAVNTEAFF.

The V and J genes are TRBV6-5 and TRBJ1-1; D is ambiguous. Trimming left V 6 bases short and J 1 base short, with 12 bases between. The germline V gene has CDR1 MNHEY and CDR2 SVGAGI. The CDR3 is 14 amino acids. The CDR3 reads CASRKRASNTEAFF. Written as DNA, the CDR3 is TGTGCCAGCAGGAAGAGGGCCTCGAACACTGAAGCTTTCTTT.

The genes are TRBV25-1 and TRBJ1-1; 7 nucleotides align to TRBD1. V shed 6 bases, J shed 2 bases, and the junction held 15 bases outside the gene matches. CDR3 size: 17 residues. Germline CDR1 and CDR2: MGHDK and SYGVNS. CDR3 in amino acids: CASSHWWGQTINTEAFF. CDR3 bases: TGTGCCAGCAGCCACTGGTGGGGACAGACGATTAACACTGAAGCTTTCTTT.

This sequence joins TRBV5-1 and TRBJ1-1; no definite D call. CDR3 length: 13 residues. Germline assignment: CDR1 SGHRS and CDR2 YFSETQ. V lost 4 bases, J lost 1 base, and 8 bases lay in between. The CDR3 loop is CASSAEGNTEAFF. The CDR3 DNA reads TGCGCCAGCAGCGCGGAGGGGAACACTGAAGCTTTCTTT. The entire variable domain, with the rest obtained from reference TRBV5-1 and TRBJ1-1, is as follows: KAGVTQTPRYLIKTRGQQVTLSCSPISGHRSVSWYQQTPGQGLQFLFEYFSETQRNKGNFPGRFSGRQFSNSRSEMNVSTLELGDSALYLCASSAEGNTEAFFGQGTRLTVV.

The chain joins TRBV5-4 to TRBJ2-7; D gene unclear. CDR1 is SGHNT and CDR2 is YYREEE in the germline V gene (reference sequence). V lost 2 bases and J lost 2, with 11 bases in between. The CDR3 is 14 amino acids. CDR3 bases: TGTGCCAGCAGCTTATTTGGCGAGGCCTACGAGCAGTACTTC. Translated: CASSLFGEAYEQYF.

The chain has TRBV27 and TRBJ2-7; 11 bases map to TRBD2. CDR1 and CDR2 from the germline V gene are MNHEY and SMNVEV (reference sequence). The CDR3 is 16 amino acids. The V and J ends lost 2 bases and 6 bases, in that order; junction bases with no gene match: 9. The CDR3 loop is CASSLVVAGGPSEQYF. CDR3 bases: TGTGCCAGCAGTTTAGTGGTAGCGGGAGGGCCTAGCGAGCAGTACTTC.

The J gene is TRBJ2-1, the V gene TRBV7-9; D is possibly TRBD1 (6 bases). The length of the CDR3 is 14 residues. With 3 bases removed from V and 8 bases from J, the gap between germline ends came to 14 bases. Germline values: CDR1 SEHNR, CDR2 FQNEAQ (reference sequence). CDR3 sequence: CASSLSAGADEQFF. The CDR3 coding sequence is TGTGCCAGCAGCTTGTCCGCAGGGGCCGATGAGCAGTTCTTC.

V gene TRBV15 combines with J gene TRBJ2-7, with TRBD1 matching over 7 bases. The CDR3 spans 13 residues. The ends lost 5 bases at V and 2 bases at J; junction bases unmatched: 3. The germline CDR1 and CDR2 sequences are LNHNV and YYDKDF (reference sequence). Written as DNA, the CDR3 is TGTGCCACCAGCCCCGGGACAGCCTACGAGCAGTACTTC. The encoded protein is CATSPGTAYEQYF.

J is TRBJ1-1 and V is TRBV7-9; D possibly corresponds to TRBD1 (5 bases). Between the trimmed V and J ends, which lost 3 bases and 6 bases, there was a span of 14 bases. The CDR3 is 14 amino acids. Germline lookup yields CDR1 SEHNR and CDR2 FQNEAQ (reference sequence). In DNA form, the CDR3 reads TGTGCCAGCAGCTTGAACACGCGGGGGTCTGAAGCTTTCTTT. Translated: CASSLNTRGSEAFF. Full variable domain (outside the CDR3, taken from reference TRBV7-9 and TRBJ1-1): DTGVSQNPRHKITKRGQNVTFRCDPISEHNRLYWYRQTLGQGPEFLTYFQNEAQLEKSRLLSDRFSAERPKGSFSTLEIQRTEQGDSAMYLCASSLNTRGSEAFFGQGTRLTVV.

V and J are TRBV5-1 and TRBJ1-5, with unresolved D. CDR1 SGHRS and CDR2 YFSETQ come from the germline V gene. Trimming stripped 4 bases from V and 0 bases from J, with 11 bases between. CDR3 length: 15 amino acids. The DNA for the CDR3 is TGCGCCAGCAGCCCCGGTTTATATAGCAATCAGCCCCAGCATTTT. It encodes CASSPGLYSNQPQHF.

This chain joins TRBV28 and TRBJ1-4, with D perhaps matching TRBD1 (6 bases). From germline, CDR1 is MDHEN and CDR2 SYDVKM. Trimming shortened V by 3 bases and J by 7 bases, and 12 bases separated the two germline ends. The length of the CDR3 is 14 residues. In DNA, the CDR3 is TGTGCCAGCAGTTTGGGTGGGACAACTGAAAAACTGTTTTTT. Its protein is CASSLGGTTEKLFF.

The CDR3 spells CASSTQSGTYEQYF. As DNA, the CDR3 is TGTGCCAGCAGTACTCAGAGCGGGACCTACGAGCAGTACTTC. The V gene is TRBV6-1, the J gene TRBJ2-7; 7 nucleotides line up with TRBD2. V was pared by 5 bases and J by 2 bases, with 6 bases of the junction left unmatched. This CDR3 is built from 14 residues. Germline assignment: CDR1 MNHNS and CDR2 SASEGT.

The V gene is TRBV2, the J gene TRBJ1-5; D is possibly TRBD1 (5 bases). The CDR3 totals 14 residues. The ends were cut back, 3 bases at V and 6 bases at J, with 12 bases in the middle. The germline CDR1 and CDR2 sequences are SNHLY and FYNNEI. The CDR3 protein is CASSEGQGSQPQHF. CDR3 DNA: TGTGCCAGCAGTGAGGGGCAGGGAAGTCAGCCCCAGCATTTT.

The gene calls are TRBV15 and TRBJ1-5; D not certain. Trimming stripped 1 base from V and 1 base from J, with 5 bases between. The CDR3 has 14 amino acids. CDR1 and CDR2 (germline): LNHNV, YYDKDF (reference sequence). For the CDR3, the DNA is TGTGCCACCAGCAGAGGTCGGAGCAATCAGCCCCAGCATTTT. Amino acids: CATSRGRSNQPQHF.

This clone showed up just once. The CDR3, as DNA: TGTGCCAGCAGTTTTTTTCCTCCGGGACAGGGGGCGAGTGGCTACACCTTC. Protein sequence: CASSFFPPGQGASGYTF. The chain is built from TRBV27 and TRBJ1-2; 12 bases align to TRBD1. The CDR3 length is 17 residues. V shed 3 bases and J 7 bases; nucleotides not matched to a gene: 12. CDR1 MNHEY and CDR2 SMNVEV come from the germline V gene (reference sequence).

The chain carries TRBV7-9 and TRBJ2-7; the D gene is possibly TRBD2 (6 bases). Germline V CDR1 and CDR2: SEHNR, FQNEAQ (reference sequence). With 6 bases removed from V and 4 bases from J, the gap between germline ends came to 13 bases. This CDR3 comprises 13 residues. CDR3 DNA sequence: TGTGCCAGCAGAGACGGTAGCGGATACGAGCAGTACTTC. Its translation: CASRDGSGYEQYF.

The J gene is TRBJ1-4, the V gene TRBV15; D is perhaps TRBD1 (6 bases). V shed 3 bases and J shed 4 bases, with 12 bases lying between them. This CDR3 has 15 residues. The germline gives CDR1 LNHNV, CDR2 YYDKDF (reference sequence). This chain's CDR3 is CATSREGGINEKLFF. DNA for the CDR3: TGTGCCACCAGCAGGGAGGGGGGGATTAATGAAAAACTGTTTTTT.

This sequence joins TRBV4-1 and TRBJ2-1; TRBD2 matches 7 bases. With V trimmed by 2 bases and J by 6 bases, 4 bases remained unmatched. The CDR3 length is 14 residues. CDR1 is MGHRA, CDR2 YSYEKL, per germline. The CDR3 nucleotides read TGCGCCAGCAGCCAACATTTAGCGGGCAATGAGCAGTTCTTC. This codes for CASSQHLAGNEQFF.

The V and J genes are TRBV7-2 and TRBJ2-1; 9 nucleotides agree with TRBD2. The CDR3 has 14 amino acids. J was trimmed by 2 bases and V by 7 bases; bases with no gene match: 3. Germline-derived CDR1 and CDR2 are SGHTA and FQGNSA. The CDR3 spells CASTAGGTYNEQFF. CDR3 in DNA: TGTGCCAGCACCGCGGGAGGGACCTACAATGAGCAGTTCTTC.

This chain connects TRBV19 to TRBJ2-1, with D possibly being TRBD2 (5 bases). Trimming took off 10 bases at V and 3 bases at J, with 22 bases between the two ends. The germline V gene has CDR1 LNHDA and CDR2 SQIVND (reference sequence). CDR3 length: 16 amino acids. The CDR3 loop reads CAISGPDPAGYNEQFF. The CDR3 bases are TGTGCCATCAGTGGTCCGGATCCCGCGGGCTACAATGAGCAGTTCTTC. Supplemented by reference TRBV19 and TRBJ2-1, the full variable domain reads DGGITQSPKYLFRKEGQNVTLSCEQNLNHDAMYWYRQDPGQGLRLIYYSQIVNDFQKGDIAEGYSVSREKKESFPLTVTSAQKNPTAFYLCAISGPDPAGYNEQFFGPGTRLTVL.

V and J are TRBV30 and TRBJ2-7, with 9 bases that match TRBD1. The V and J ends lost 0 bases and 7 bases, in that order; junction bases with no gene match: 10. Germline V gene data show CDR1 as GTSNPN and CDR2 as SVGIG (reference sequence). This CDR3 is 15 amino acids long. The CDR3 coding sequence is TGTGCCTGGAGTGTACCCGGACAGGGGAGTTGGGAGCAGTACTTC. This gives the protein CAWSVPGQGSWEQYF.

The CDR3 region has the DNA TGTGCCAGCAGTTCCCCAGATAGGGGTGAAAAACTGTTTTTT. The encoded protein is CASSSPDRGEKLFF. V is TRBV28 and J is TRBJ1-4, with D perhaps TRBD1 (5 bases). V shed 4 bases and J shed 7 bases, with 13 bases lying between them. The germline V gene has CDR1 MDHEN and CDR2 SYDVKM. This CDR3 spans 14 amino acids.

The chain couples TRBV27 to TRBJ2-2; weak D call: TRBD2 (5 bases). The germline CDR1 and CDR2 sequences are MNHEY and SMNVEV (reference sequence). The CDR3 has 12 amino acids. V was cut by 8 bases and J by 7 bases, with 11 bases left in between. The CDR3 sequence: CASRLRLGELFF. The CDR3 nucleotides are TGTGCCAGCCGACTACGACTCGGGGAGCTGTTTTTT.